This note documents a single T cell receptor beta chain sequence. This clone is a singleton in its sample. No cognate antigen has been identified for it. The record has no base qualities; no much larger clone is one base away. Library preparation employed the immunoSEQ multiplex PCR assay. The deep sequencing platform assayed some 98,000 TCR templates per sample. Genomic DNA extracted from sorted T cells was used for TCRbeta CDR3 sequencing. As for the original processing: The R programming language was used for clonal analysis of TCRbeta CDR3 data. Comparing unstimulated samples against CFSE-low samples taken after the reaction was how alloreactive CD4+ and CD8+ clones were defined. Regulatory or non-regulatory origin of alloreactive CD4+ clones was assigned by matching sequences to the sorted unstimulated Treg and non-Treg repertoires. Here the immuneACCESS table is served through TCRdb, limited to in-frame sequences with V and J called. Missing clones are a known gap in these copies; in checked studies unresolved V genes cover under half, and the rest lacks a known reason. V, J and clone size reflect that table, while D and trimming were determined from the DNA. This sample holds roughly 60,000 clones; approximately 96% were observed only once. The ten largest account for 0.095% of the sample.

This specimen comes from a study of siplizumab effects on memory and regulatory T cells (dated by TCRdb to between 2019 and 2020). General notes on the study: The effect of the anti-CD2 antibody siplizumab on alloreactive T-cell subsets was examined in allogeneic mixed lymphocyte reactions constructed from human PBMCs.

In addition, sequencing in three donor pairs included unstimulated CD8+ effector memory subsets alongside CD4+ naive, CD8+ naive, CD8+ TEMRA and CD4+ memory subsets. Sorted unstimulated T cells and proliferating T cells recovered from mixed lymphocyte reactions underwent TCRbeta CDR3 sequencing. Fresh whole blood from ten HLA-typed healthy donors served as the source for isolating PBMCs. Via the germline V gene, CDR1 is SGDLS and CDR2 YYNGEE. Relative to germline, V is 4 bases shorter and J is 1 base shorter, with 5 bases between their ends. Including the terminal cysteine and phenylalanine, the CDR3 comprises 13 residues. Solely the CDR3 DNA is kept, with 39 bases framed from the first base. Points the paper makes about the study in general: Greater diversity appeared to be present in unstimulated naive T cells than in memory T cells, and a substantial contribution to the alloresponse seemed to be made by naive cells. Siplizumab significantly lowered the cumulative frequency of alloreactive sequences that could be traced to unstimulated CD4+ memory T cells. Among mappable alloreactive CD4+ clones, an average Treg-derived fraction of roughly 70% was observed with siplizumab, compared with around 28% in control reactions. For roughly 75-97% of proliferating CD4+ or CD8+ clones, no naive or memory phenotype could be assigned. No functional confirmation was obtained for the suppressive function of proliferating Tregs from siplizumab cultures. Because sequences at frequencies below about 10^-5 were poorly captured, only a minor fraction of alloreactive clones could be mapped back to unstimulated subsets.

Sequenced sample: naive CD8+ T cells sorted from blood. The sample's cell subset or site label, decoded: unstimulated naive T cells. Rearrangement joined TRBV9 to TRBJ1-4, with the D gene not clear enough to name. The sequence was obtained from a human donor in good health. The CDR3 region has the sequence CASSTGTNEKLFF. The DNA is as follows: TGTGCCAGCAGCACCGGAACTAATGAAAAACTGTTTTTT.